Below, 28 T cell receptor beta chains from the same sample are listed, as sequenced in a study of blood T cell repertoires in COVID-19. TCRdb's table, derived via immunoSEQ multiplex PCR, lists solely in-frame clones and lacks some. In the table there are roughly 170,000 clones, approximately 78% of which are singletons. The sequenced material came from PBMCs or T cells enriched from blood (not recorded which). The source is a woman aged 50 to 65 who had recovered from COVID-19.

This sequence joins TRBV4-3 and TRBJ2-5, with D perhaps TRBD1 (5 bases). Germline assignment: CDR1 LGHNA and CDR2 YSLEER. The length of the CDR3 is 15 residues. V lost 1 base, J lost 1 base, and 10 bases lay in between. Here the CDR3 reads CASSQGRRAQETQYF. CDR3 coding DNA: TGCGCCAGCAGCCAAGGTCGCAGGGCCCAAGAGACCCAGTACTTC.

V and J are TRBV18 and TRBJ1-2, with 8 bases aligning to TRBD1. This CDR3 contains 15 residues. The V gene end was trimmed by 0 bases and the J gene end by 6 bases; junction bases not matched to a gene: 6. From germline, CDR1 is KGHSH and CDR2 LQKENI. CDR3 residues: CASSPPSRQGHGYTF. In DNA form, the CDR3 reads TGTGCCAGCTCACCACCTTCACGACAGGGGCATGGCTACACCTTC.

The J gene is TRBJ2-6, the V gene TRBV3-1 (or the pseudogene TRBV3-2); 12 positions agree with TRBD1. V dropped 7 bases and J dropped 4; count of bases not matched to a gene: 14. The germline V gene encodes CDR1 LGHDT and CDR2 YNNKEL (reference sequence). CDR3 size: 19 residues. CDR3 amino acids: CASNHIGTGGKFGANVLTF. The CDR3 bases are TGTGCCAGCAACCACATAGGGACAGGGGGCAAATTCGGGGCCAACGTCCTGACTTTC.

This rearrangement joins TRBV19 to TRBJ2-2; TRBD2 aligns across 7 bases. This CDR3 has 16 residues. Germline CDR1 LNHDA, CDR2 SQIVND (reference sequence). The J segment lost 2 bases and the V segment lost 5 bases, leaving 8 bases of the junction unmatched. The CDR3 spells CASSLSGTINTGELFF. In DNA, the CDR3 is TGTGCCAGTAGTCTTTCCGGGACTATTAACACCGGGGAGCTGTTTTTT.

CDR3 residues: CAWGQGLGQPQHF. The CDR3, as DNA: TGTGCCTGGGGACAGGGCCTGGGGCAGCCCCAGCATTTT. This chain connects TRBV30 to TRBJ1-5, with 8 bases that match TRBD1. The CDR3 covers 13 residues. V was clipped by 5 bases and J by 7 bases; unmatched bases: 7. Germline CDR1 reads GTSNPN; CDR2 reads SVGIG (reference sequence).

The chain joins TRBV5-1 to TRBJ1-1, with D tentatively TRBD1 (6 bases). Trimming removed 0 bases from V and 0 bases from J, with 12 bases in between. This CDR3 contains 16 residues. Germline loops: CDR1 SGHRS, CDR2 YFSETQ. The CDR3 nucleotides are TGCGCCAGCAGCTTGGCCCGACAGGTTATGAACACTGAAGCTTTCTTT. It yields the protein CASSLARQVMNTEAFF.

This clone was picked up one time. This chain uses TRBV7-8 with TRBJ2-7; D perhaps matches TRBD1 (6 bases). The germline V gene encodes CDR1 SGHVS and CDR2 FQNEAQ. V lost 11 bases to trimming and J lost 3 bases, with 17 bases between them. The CDR3 spans 13 residues. The CDR3 nucleotides are TGTGCCGGAAAAGGACAGAAGGACTACGAGCAGTACTTC. This sequence encodes CAGKGQKDYEQYF.

The V call is TRBV28, the J call TRBJ1-4; 7 nucleotides match TRBD1. After removal of 3 bases from V and 8 bases from J, the junction contained 6 bases not matched to a gene. The CDR3 is 14 residues long. The germline V gene encodes CDR1 MDHEN and CDR2 SYDVKM. CDR3 sequence: CASSFGRGKEKLFF. The CDR3 nucleotides are TGTGCCAGCAGTTTTGGCAGGGGGAAAGAAAAACTGTTTTTT.

V usage is TRBV5-4 and J usage is TRBJ1-4, with D perhaps TRBD1 (5 bases). The CDR3 has 15 amino acids. Per germline, CDR1 SGHNT and CDR2 YYREEE (reference sequence). Trimming stripped 3 bases from V and 7 bases from J, with 16 bases between. The CDR3 loop is CASSSVSGNGEKLFF. The CDR3 coding sequence is TGTGCCAGCAGCTCTGTATCAGGGAATGGTGAAAAACTGTTTTTT.

J is TRBJ2-5 and V is TRBV7-9; 8 bases map to TRBD1. CDR3 size: 16 residues. Trimming at V came to 5 bases and at J to 1 base, leaving 9 bases not matched to a gene. Germline V gene lookup returns CDR1 SEHNR and CDR2 FQNEAQ (reference sequence). The chain's CDR3 is CASSHQGQAFQETQYF. The CDR3 coding sequence is TGTGCCAGCAGCCATCAGGGACAGGCCTTCCAAGAGACCCAGTACTTC.

The rearrangement joins TRBV7-9 to TRBJ2-5; maybe TRBD1 (6 bases). The length of the CDR3 is 16 residues. Germline assignment: CDR1 SEHNR and CDR2 FQNEAQ (reference sequence). V was pared by 4 bases and J by 3 bases, with 18 bases between. The CDR3 sequence is CASSSRWSRGEETQYF. The CDR3 DNA reads TGTGCCAGCAGCTCCCGTTGGTCCAGGGGTGAAGAGACCCAGTACTTC. The full variable domain, completed using reference TRBV7-9 and TRBJ2-5, is DTGVSQNPRHKITKRGQNVTFRCDPISEHNRLYWYRQTLGQGPEFLTYFQNEAQLEKSRLLSDRFSAERPKGSFSTLEIQRTEQGDSAMYLCASSSRWSRGEETQYFGPGTRLLVL.

This chain links TRBV27 with TRBJ2-2; 8 bases match TRBD1. V lost 3 bases, J lost 6 bases, and 6 bases stayed unmatched. The CDR3 has 15 amino acids. CDR1 and CDR2 (germline): MNHEY, SMNVEV (reference sequence). The CDR3 nucleotides read TGTGCCAGCAGTTTCCCAGGGGGCTTCGCCGGGGAGCTGTTTTTT. It translates to CASSFPGGFAGELFF.

V and J are TRBV10-2 and TRBJ2-1; 13 nucleotides agree with TRBD2. This CDR3 is 16 amino acids long. V lost 5 bases, J lost 9 bases, and 10 bases stayed unmatched. Germline V CDR1 and CDR2: WSHSY, SAAADI. CDR3 DNA sequence: TGCGCCAGCAGTCAGATGCCGGGACTAGCGGGAAGTGAGCAGTTCTTC. This translates into CASSQMPGLAGSEQFF.

V is TRBV2 and J is TRBJ2-2, with D perhaps matching TRBD1 (5 bases). Trimming removed 7 bases at V and 4 bases at J, with 16 bases between. Germline V gene data show CDR1 as SNHLY and CDR2 as FYNNEI. The CDR3 runs to 15 residues. CDR3 DNA: TGTGCCAGCAAAACAGGAACCCAGGTCACCGGGGAGCTGTTTTTT. Amino acids: CASKTGTQVTGELFF.

In regard to this clone: Its ends do not fully match the called genes, so a read error is possible. The V and J genes are TRBV20-1 and TRBJ2-2, with a weak D call TRBD2 (6 bases). The CDR3 contains 15 residues. Germline lookup yields CDR1 DFQATT and CDR2 SNEGSKA (reference sequence). The CDR3 coding sequence is TGCAGTGCTAGTGGTGGAGGGCCGAAAACCGGGGAGCTGTTTTTT. This gives the protein CSASGGGPKTGELFF.

The chain employs TRBV27 and TRBJ2-1; D uncertain. Germline assignment: CDR1 MNHEY and CDR2 SMNVEV (reference sequence). The CDR3 is made up of 12 amino acids. V shed 4 bases and J shed 9 bases, with 10 bases lying between them. CDR3 protein: CASSSTVVEQFF. The CDR3 DNA is TGTGCCAGCAGTTCAACAGTCGTTGAGCAGTTCTTC.

J is TRBJ2-1 and V is TRBV4-2; D gene unclear. Germline assignment: CDR1 LGHNA and CDR2 YNFKEQ. V was trimmed by 4 bases and J by 1 base, leaving 11 bases between them. The length of the CDR3 is 15 residues. The chain's CDR3 is CASSPRLDSYNEQFF. The CDR3 DNA sequence: TGTGCCAGCAGCCCAAGACTGGATTCCTACAATGAGCAGTTCTTC.

V usage is TRBV7-2 and J usage is TRBJ2-1, with 9 nucleotides matching TRBD2. V trimming: 5 bases; J trimming: 2 bases; junction bases outside the gene matches: 4. This CDR3 spans 15 amino acids. In germline, CDR1 is SGHTA, CDR2 FQGNSA. The CDR3 sequence: CASSVTSGAYNEQFF. In DNA form, the CDR3 reads TGTGCCAGCAGCGTGACTAGCGGAGCCTACAATGAGCAGTTCTTC.

V and J are TRBV3-1 (or the pseudogene TRBV3-2) and TRBJ2-2; possibly TRBD1 for D (5 bases). The CDR3 totals 16 residues. The V and J ends lost 2 bases and 1 base respectively, with 11 bases between them. The V gene's germline CDR1 is LGHDT and CDR2 YNNKEL (reference sequence). The CDR3 here is CASSQMVGRNTGELFF. Here the CDR3 DNA reads TGTGCCAGCAGCCAAATGGTGGGGCGGAACACCGGGGAGCTGTTTTTT.

V and J are TRBV10-3 and TRBJ1-2; 10 nucleotides align to TRBD1. The length of the CDR3 is 13 residues. Unmatched junction bases numbered 3, after V lost 6 bases and J lost 5 bases. Germline V lookup: CDR1 ENHRY, CDR2 SYGVKD. This CDR3 reads CAIRGQGIYGYTF. CDR3 in DNA: TGTGCCATCAGGGGACAGGGGATTTATGGCTACACCTTC.

This clone has more than one count but fewer than ten. The chain has TRBV5-1 and TRBJ1-2; 10 bases are shared with TRBD1. The CDR3 is 14 residues long. Per germline, CDR1 SGHRS and CDR2 YFSETQ. The J segment lost 3 bases and the V segment lost 5 bases, leaving 4 bases of the junction unmatched. The CDR3 nucleotides are TGCGCCAGCAGGGCCGGGACAGGGGACTATGGCTACACCTTC. Protein sequence: CASRAGTGDYGYTF.

This chain links TRBV28 with TRBJ2-7; perhaps TRBD1 as D (5 bases). Trimming left V 8 bases short and J 6 bases short, with 11 bases between. The CDR3 is 11 amino acids. The V gene's germline CDR1 is MDHEN and CDR2 SYDVKM. This CDR3 is CASSGRTEQYF. CDR3 sequence (DNA): TGTGCCAGCTCAGGGCGGACCGAGCAGTACTTC. Looking up the rest from reference TRBV28 and TRBJ2-7 gives the full variable domain: DVKVTQSSRYLVKRTGEKVFLECVQDMDHENMFWYRQDPGLGLRLIYFSYDVKMKEKGDIPEGYSVSREKKERFSLILESASTNQTSMYLCASSGRTEQYFGPGTRLTVT.

This chain links TRBV4-1 with TRBJ2-3; maybe TRBD1 (6 bases). CDR1 MGHRA and CDR2 YSYEKL come from the germline V gene. V shed 0 bases and J shed 7 bases, with 17 bases lying between them. This CDR3 spans 16 amino acids. The CDR3 loop reads CASSQEGGTLPNTQYF. Here the CDR3 DNA reads TGCGCCAGCAGCCAAGAAGGGGGTACGCTACCAAATACGCAGTATTTT.

The genes are TRBV6-5 and TRBJ2-6; TRBD1 might be the D (5 bases). Between the trimmed V and J ends, which lost 6 bases and 1 base, there was a span of 10 bases. Germline loops: CDR1 MNHEY, CDR2 SVGAGI. This CDR3 region has 15 residues. The CDR3 DNA reads TGTGCCAGCAGAACCCCAGGGTCTGGGGCCAACGTCCTGACTTTC. This codes for CASRTPGSGANVLTF.

A few counts support this clone. V gene TRBV19 combines with J gene TRBJ1-1; weak D call: TRBD1 (5 bases). Between the trimmed V and J ends, which lost 3 bases and 0 bases, there was a span of 14 bases. The CDR3 loop spans 16 amino acids. CDR1 is LNHDA and CDR2 is SQIVND in the germline V gene (reference sequence). CDR3 sequence: CASSIESGKMNTEAFF. In DNA, the CDR3 is TGTGCCAGTAGTATCGAGTCAGGGAAGATGAACACTGAAGCTTTCTTT.

The rearrangement links TRBV30 to TRBJ2-6, with D possibly being TRBD1 (6 bases). Trimming pared 0 bases from V and 0 bases from J, leaving 15 bases between. The CDR3 spans 18 residues. The germline CDR1 and CDR2 sequences are GTSNPN and SVGIG (reference sequence). The CDR3 nucleotides read TGTGCCTGGAGTGTATGGCAGGGGAATTACTCTGGGGCCAACGTCCTGACTTTC. This codes for CAWSVWQGNYSGANVLTF. Supplemented by reference TRBV30 and TRBJ2-6, the full variable domain reads SQTIHQWPATLVQPVGSPLSLECTVEGTSNPNLYWYRQAAGRGLQLLFYSVGIGQISSEVPQNLSASRPQDRQFILSSKKLLLSDSGFYLCAWSVWQGNYSGANVLTFGAGSRLTVL.

The rearrangement joins TRBV30 to TRBJ1-6; D may be TRBD1 (5 bases). The CDR3 covers 17 residues. Germline values: CDR1 GTSNPN, CDR2 SVGIG (reference sequence). V was cut by 2 bases and J by 7 bases, with 21 bases left in between. The CDR3 protein is CAWSPFPEGSRNSPLHF. The CDR3 DNA reads as TGTGCCTGGAGTCCCTTTCCGGAGGGGTCTCGGAATTCACCCCTCCACTTT.

The chain joins TRBV6-5 to TRBJ1-1, with a tentative D call TRBD1 (6 bases). The CDR3 runs 14 residues. With 5 bases removed from V and 4 bases from J, the gap between germline ends came to 14 bases. Germline values: CDR1 MNHEY, CDR2 SVGAGI. CDR3 amino acids: CASSTTGLITEAFF. Written as DNA, the CDR3 is TGTGCCAGCAGTACTACAGGGTTGATCACTGAAGCTTTCTTT.